These 3 T cell receptor beta chains share one sample of origin, sequenced in a study of blood T cells in healthy people across ages. Then a second PCR, running about 6 to 12 cycles, was carried out with a sample-barcoded 5' primer and a J-beta primer mix. A single record per CDR3 protein comes from TCRdb applying MiXCR to the 5' RACE reads. The sample has 1.2 million to 1.5 million distinct CDR3 sequences, 59% seen once. Source material: blood. The receptors come from a young man in good health.

This clonotype has only a few counts. The V gene is TRBV4-2, the J gene TRBJ2-7; TRBD2 aligns across 8 bases. The CDR3 covers 16 residues. With V trimmed by 5 bases and J by 0 bases, 9 bases remained unmatched. From germline, CDR1 is LGHNA and CDR2 YNFKEQ. DNA of the CDR3: TGTGCCAGCAGCTGGGGGTCGGGGGGGTACTCCTACGAGCAGTACTTC. This sequence encodes CASSWGSGGYSYEQYF.

This clonotype was recorded a few times. The chain uses TRBV29-1 and TRBJ2-1; D may be TRBD1 (5 bases). Germline V gene sequence: CDR1 SQVTM, CDR2 ANQGSEA. The CDR3 loop spans 16 amino acids. The ends were cut back, 1 base at V and 4 bases at J, with 17 bases in the middle. The CDR3 coding sequence is TGCAGCGTTGAAGGGGGCAGGGCTGAAAGGTACAATGAGCAGTTCTTC. Amino acid sequence: CSVEGGRAERYNEQFF.

The CDR3 loop reads CASSPSRGSPYNEQFF. The DNA for the CDR3 is TGTGCCAGCTCACCATCACGCGGGAGCCCCTACAATGAGCAGTTCTTC. The genes are TRBV18 and TRBJ2-1; 7 bases are a match to TRBD2. The V gene end was trimmed by 2 bases and the J gene end by 2 bases; junction bases not matched to a gene: 6. The CDR3 spans 16 residues. The V gene's germline CDR1 is KGHSH and CDR2 LQKENI.